The 29 T cell receptor beta chains below were found in one sample sequenced in a study of T cell repertoires in cytomegalovirus infection. Their cognate antigens are unknown. TCRdb re-analysed the reads in MiXCR, keeping a single row per CDR3 protein. The sample yields around 340,000 distinct CDR3 sequences, under 35% seen once. Sequenced material: cultured PBMCs, taken from culture after CMV antigen stimulation. The receptors shown here come from a human donor in good health (CMV status not recorded). Some clones in this sample may be carry-over from other donors' samples.

This clonotype was seen ten or more times. The chain uses TRBV6-1 and TRBJ2-6, with 7 bases lining up with TRBD1. The CDR3 has 15 residues. V shed 7 bases and J 4 bases; nucleotides not matched to a gene: 7. The germline V gene encodes CDR1 MNHNS and CDR2 SASEGT. The CDR3 protein is CASTTRGSGANVLTF. The DNA for the CDR3 is TGTGCCAGCACTACCAGGGGGTCCGGGGCCAACGTCCTGACTTTC.

This clonotype was recorded a few times. The V and J genes are TRBV2 and TRBJ2-7; D is possibly TRBD1 or TRBD2 (5 bases each). The length of the CDR3 is 14 residues. Germline CDR1 SNHLY, CDR2 FYNNEI. V shed 6 bases and J shed 3 bases, with 15 bases lying between them. CDR3 bases: TGTGCCAGCAGGGGCAGGGAGTTAAGCTACGAGCAGTACTTC. This gives the protein CASRGRELSYEQYF.

This clonotype was seen a handful of times. The genes are TRBV20-1 and TRBJ2-1, with TRBD2 as a possible D gene (7 bases). This CDR3 comprises 16 residues. Trimming removed 0 bases at V and 0 bases at J, with 12 bases between. Germline V lookup: CDR1 DFQATT, CDR2 SNEGSKA (reference sequence). The CDR3 sequence is CSARDRGDNSYNEQFF. The CDR3 region has the DNA TGCAGTGCTAGAGATCGGGGGGACAACTCCTACAATGAGCAGTTCTTC.

This chain connects TRBV7-6 to TRBJ2-7; TRBD1 aligns across 9 bases. V was pared by 5 bases and J by 0 bases, with 5 bases of the junction left unmatched. There are 15 residues in the CDR3. Germline assignment: CDR1 SGHVS and CDR2 FNYEAQ. The CDR3 spells CASSPTGGPSYEQYF. The CDR3 DNA reads as TGTGCCAGCAGCCCGACAGGGGGACCCTCCTACGAGCAGTACTTC.

The V and J genes are TRBV19 and TRBJ1-1; D uncertain. The CDR3 sequence is 13 residues long. Germline CDR1 and CDR2: LNHDA and SQIVND (reference sequence). V lost 3 bases and J 3 bases, leaving 8 bases between the germline ends. DNA of the CDR3: TGTGCCAGTAGTATTAAGGCTGACACTGAAGCTTTCTTT. It is translated as CASSIKADTEAFF.

This clonotype was recorded only once. This chain joins TRBV19 and TRBJ2-3; 8 nucleotides match TRBD2. The CDR3 is made up of 17 amino acids. The germline CDR1 and CDR2 sequences are LNHDA and SQIVND (reference sequence). Trimming took 3 bases from V and 2 from J; bases not matched to a gene: 10. The CDR3 sequence: CASSIARTSHPTDTQYF. CDR3 sequence (DNA): TGTGCCAGTAGTATCGCAAGGACTAGCCACCCCACAGATACGCAGTATTTT.

The chain is built from TRBV5-4 and TRBJ2-5, with D unclear. CDR3 size: 14 residues. The germline V gene has CDR1 SGHNT and CDR2 YYREEE (reference sequence). Trimming pared 4 bases from V and 1 base from J, leaving 11 bases between. The chain's CDR3 is CASSLDLGQETQYF. The CDR3 bases are TGTGCCAGCAGCCTAGATCTTGGCCAAGAGACCCAGTACTTC.

In this sample, this clonotype turned up a few times. This chain links TRBV5-4 with TRBJ2-1, with TRBD1 matching over 9 bases. Losses at the gene ends were 4 bases for V and 7 bases for J; bases not matched to a gene: 3. CDR1 and CDR2 (germline): SGHNT, YYREEE (reference sequence). The CDR3 spans 13 residues. The CDR3 region has the DNA TGTGCCAGCAGCCGGGGACAGGGAAATGAGCAGTTCTTC. Its translation: CASSRGQGNEQFF.

The CDR3 loop reads CAWSVQLRNEQFF. The CDR3 bases are TGTGCCTGGAGTGTTCAACTCCGCAATGAGCAGTTCTTC. This chain joins TRBV30 and TRBJ2-1; D remains unclear. Trimming took 0 bases from V and 6 from J, leaving 9 bases between them. The germline CDR1 and CDR2 sequences are GTSNPN and SVGIG (reference sequence). The CDR3 is 13 amino acids.

The rearrangement joins TRBV19 to TRBJ1-5; tentative D call: TRBD1 (6 bases). The germline V gene encodes CDR1 LNHDA and CDR2 SQIVND (reference sequence). The CDR3 has 14 residues. The ends were cut back, 7 bases at V and 4 bases at J, with 14 bases in the middle. The CDR3 coding sequence is TGTGCCAGTAACCCCAAGGACAGAAATCAGCCCCAGCATTTT. It is translated as CASNPKDRNQPQHF.

This clonotype showed up just a few times. The chain is built from TRBV14 and TRBJ2-4, with D possibly being TRBD1 (5 bases). The ends were cut back, 2 bases at V and 7 bases at J, with 12 bases in the middle. The germline V gene has CDR1 SGHDN and CDR2 FVKESK. CDR3 length: 14 amino acids. This CDR3 is CASSQQGSWNIQYF. CDR3 sequence (DNA): TGTGCCAGCAGCCAACAGGGATCGTGGAACATTCAGTACTTC.

The genes are TRBV27 and TRBJ1-5; no firm D call. Trimming cost V 4 bases and J 2 bases, with 12 bases left between them. This CDR3 comprises 15 residues. Per the germline V gene, CDR1 is MNHEY and CDR2 is SMNVEV (reference sequence). CDR3 bases: TGTGCCAGCAGTTCGGCCCCGGGAGGCAATCAGCCCCAGCATTTT. Its translation is CASSSAPGGNQPQHF.

The rearrangement joins TRBV28 to TRBJ1-5; D uncertain. This CDR3 has 13 residues. Trimming removed 7 bases at V and 5 bases at J, with 12 bases between. CDR1 MDHEN and CDR2 SYDVKM come from the germline V gene. CDR3 amino acids: CASISRGDQPQHF. The CDR3 nucleotides read TGTGCCAGCATCTCACGCGGGGATCAGCCCCAGCATTTT.

There are many counts of this clonotype. This chain joins TRBV7-9 and TRBJ2-5; D gene unclear. V dropped 8 bases and J dropped 1 base, with 5 bases sitting between them. This CDR3 region has 11 residues. The germline CDR1 and CDR2 sequences are SEHNR and FQNEAQ (reference sequence). CDR3 coding DNA: TGTGCCAGCGCAGGCCAAGAGACCCAGTACTTC. This encodes CASAGQETQYF.

The V gene is TRBV7-2, the J gene TRBJ2-7; tentative D call: TRBD1 (7 bases). V lost 2 bases and J 7 bases, leaving 18 bases between the germline ends. The CDR3 runs 15 residues. Germline V CDR1 and CDR2: SGHTA, FQGNSA. CDR3 nucleotides: TGTGCCAGCAGCTTACTCGACAGGGAGGTCAGTGAGCAGTACTTC. It encodes CASSLLDREVSEQYF. Supplemented by reference TRBV7-2 and TRBJ2-7, the full variable domain reads GAGVSQSPSNKVTEKGKDVELRCDPISGHTALYWYRQSLGQGLEFLIYFQGNSAPDKSGLPSDRFSAERTGGSVSTLTIQRTQQEDSAVYLCASSLLDREVSEQYFGPGTRLTVT.

The rearrangement uses TRBV18 and TRBJ2-7; tentatively, D is TRBD2 (5 bases). V shed 3 bases and J shed 6 bases, with 15 bases lying between them. There are 14 residues in the CDR3. CDR1 is KGHSH, CDR2 LQKENI, per germline. The CDR3 is CASSPSPEGFEQYF. CDR3 sequence (DNA): TGTGCCAGCTCACCCTCCCCCGAGGGCTTCGAGCAGTACTTC.

The chain combines TRBV5-1 with TRBJ1-3, with D perhaps TRBD1 (5 bases). Germline CDR1 reads SGHRS; CDR2 reads YFSETQ. This CDR3 spans 15 amino acids. V was trimmed by 0 bases and J by 0 bases, leaving 7 bases between them. The CDR3 DNA reads TGCGCCAGCAGCTTGGAGACAGCCTCTGGAAACACCATATATTTT. Its protein is CASSLETASGNTIYF.

In this sample, this clonotype turned up many times. CDR3 nucleotide sequence: TGTGCCAGCAGCGTACGGCCTAGCGGGAACGCTGAGCAGTTCTTC. Protein sequence: CASSVRPSGNAEQFF. The genes are TRBV9 and TRBJ2-1; 9 bases match TRBD2. This CDR3 contains 15 residues. Germline assignment: CDR1 SGDLS and CDR2 YYNGEE. Losses at the gene ends were 1 base for V and 9 bases for J; bases not matched to a gene: 8.

The chain uses TRBV6-5 and TRBJ1-5; D is ambiguous. Trimming removed 6 bases from V and 3 bases from J, with 12 bases in between. The CDR3 has 14 amino acids. The V gene's germline CDR1 is MNHEY and CDR2 SVGAGI. Here the CDR3 reads CASSPRYDNQPQHF. The CDR3 DNA reads as TGTGCCAGCAGCCCACGGTATGACAATCAGCCCCAGCATTTT.

The V and J genes are TRBV7-9 and TRBJ1-1, with D hard to call. V lost 5 bases and J 2 bases, leaving 9 bases between the germline ends. Germline V gene sequence: CDR1 SEHNR, CDR2 FQNEAQ (reference sequence). The length of the CDR3 is 13 residues. CDR3 nucleotide sequence: TGTGCCAGCAGCGTCCCAGGAAACACTGAAGCTTTCTTT. Amino acid sequence: CASSVPGNTEAFF. Using reference TRBV7-9 and TRBJ1-1 for the parts outside the CDR3, the full variable domain is DTGVSQNPRHKITKRGQNVTFRCDPISEHNRLYWYRQTLGQGPEFLTYFQNEAQLEKSRLLSDRFSAERPKGSFSTLEIQRTEQGDSAMYLCASSVPGNTEAFFGQGTRLTVV.

This clonotype was seen a few times. The chain links TRBV12-3 or TRBV12-4 to TRBJ2-7, with TRBD2 identical over 7 bases. This CDR3 spans 15 amino acids. V was clipped by 3 bases and J by 3 bases; unmatched bases: 8. The CDR3 sequence: CASSFGPGTNYEQYF. CDR3 coding DNA: TGTGCCAGCAGTTTCGGCCCCGGGACTAACTACGAGCAGTACTTC.

This clonotype was seen many times. This rearrangement joins TRBV7-8 to TRBJ2-7, with D unresolved. This CDR3 is built from 12 residues. Trimming took off 2 bases at V and 3 bases at J, with 5 bases between the two ends. CDR1 and CDR2 from the germline V gene are SGHVS and FQNEAQ. The CDR3 region has the DNA TGTGCCAGCAGCTTACTTAACTACGAGCAGTACTTC. It yields the protein CASSLLNYEQYF.

This clonotype turned up a few times. The rearrangement joins TRBV5-4 to TRBJ2-3; D possibly uses TRBD1 or TRBD2 (6 bases each). In germline, CDR1 is SGHNT, CDR2 YYREEE (reference sequence). V was trimmed by 1 base and J by 2 bases, leaving 14 bases between them. CDR3 length equals 16 residues. The CDR3 spells CASSLRGQGYTDTQYF. Here the CDR3 DNA reads TGTGCCAGCAGCTTGCGGGGGCAGGGTTACACAGATACGCAGTATTTT.

The chain uses TRBV19 and TRBJ1-2; D gene unclear. V gave up 8 bases and J gave up 5 bases, with 9 bases separating them. The CDR3 length is 11 residues. Germline CDR1 is LNHDA and CDR2 is SQIVND (reference sequence). CDR3 sequence: CASSEEYGYTF. CDR3 DNA: TGTGCCAGTTCCGAGGAGTATGGCTACACCTTC.

This clonotype was counted a few times. The gene calls are TRBV7-8 and TRBJ1-4, with a tentative D call TRBD1 (5 bases). This CDR3 has 15 amino acids. The ends were cut back, 0 bases at V and 7 bases at J, with 12 bases in the middle. The germline V gene has CDR1 SGHVS and CDR2 FQNEAQ. CDR3 protein: CASSLAGVPGEKLFF. DNA of the CDR3: TGTGCCAGCAGCTTAGCGGGGGTTCCGGGTGAAAAACTGTTTTTT.

In this sample, this clonotype turned up a few times. The V call is TRBV18, the J call TRBJ2-7, with D tentatively TRBD1 or TRBD2 (5 bases each). Germline V gives CDR1 KGHSH, CDR2 LQKENI. Trimming removed 5 bases from V and 3 bases from J, with 11 bases in between. The CDR3 consists of 13 residues. The chain's CDR3 is CASSSGASYEQYF. The CDR3 nucleotides read TGTGCCAGCTCATCCGGGGCCAGCTACGAGCAGTACTTC.

This clonotype was counted ten times or more. One junction end does not reproduce the germline sequence, and a read error may be involved. CDR3 protein: CASSSGQGTDTQYF. CDR3 nucleotides: TGTGCCAGCAGCTCTGGACAGGGCACAGATACGCAGTATTTT. The chain carries TRBV5-1 and TRBJ2-3; 7 nucleotides line up with TRBD1. This CDR3 comprises 14 residues. From germline, CDR1 is SGHRS and CDR2 YFSETQ.

The gene calls are TRBV11-1 and TRBJ1-1, with a tentative D call TRBD1 (6 bases). Germline loops: CDR1 SGHAT, CDR2 FQDESV (reference sequence). This CDR3 comprises 14 residues. V was trimmed by 1 base and J by 3 bases, leaving 9 bases between them. The CDR3 DNA sequence: TGTGCCAGCAGCTTAGGGACAGACTACACTGAAGCTTTCTTT. Translation gives CASSLGTDYTEAFF.

The rearrangement joins TRBV7-9 to TRBJ2-7, with D uncertain. The V gene's germline CDR1 is SEHNR and CDR2 FQNEAQ (reference sequence). CDR3 length equals 14 residues. Trimming left V 3 bases short and J 6 bases short, with 15 bases between. CDR3 sequence (DNA): TGTGCCAGCAGCTTTCCAACGAGGCTGGCCGAGCAGTACTTC. Amino acids: CASSFPTRLAEQYF.